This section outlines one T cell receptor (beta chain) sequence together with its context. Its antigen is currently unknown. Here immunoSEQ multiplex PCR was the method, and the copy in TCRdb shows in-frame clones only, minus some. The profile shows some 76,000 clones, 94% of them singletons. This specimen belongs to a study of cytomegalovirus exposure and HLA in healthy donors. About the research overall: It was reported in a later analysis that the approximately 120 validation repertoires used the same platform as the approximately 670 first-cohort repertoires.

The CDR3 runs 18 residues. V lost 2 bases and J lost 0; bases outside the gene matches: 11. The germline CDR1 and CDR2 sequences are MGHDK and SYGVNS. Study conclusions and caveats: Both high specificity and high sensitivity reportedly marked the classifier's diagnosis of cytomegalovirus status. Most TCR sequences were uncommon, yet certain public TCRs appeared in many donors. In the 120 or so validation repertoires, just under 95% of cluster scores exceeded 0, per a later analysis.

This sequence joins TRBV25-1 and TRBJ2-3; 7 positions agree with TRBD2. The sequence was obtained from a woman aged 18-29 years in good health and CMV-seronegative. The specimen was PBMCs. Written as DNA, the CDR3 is TGTGCCAGCAGTGAAAAAGCGGGGAAGGCAACTAGCACAGATACGCAGTATTTT. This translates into CASSEKAGKATSTDTQYF.